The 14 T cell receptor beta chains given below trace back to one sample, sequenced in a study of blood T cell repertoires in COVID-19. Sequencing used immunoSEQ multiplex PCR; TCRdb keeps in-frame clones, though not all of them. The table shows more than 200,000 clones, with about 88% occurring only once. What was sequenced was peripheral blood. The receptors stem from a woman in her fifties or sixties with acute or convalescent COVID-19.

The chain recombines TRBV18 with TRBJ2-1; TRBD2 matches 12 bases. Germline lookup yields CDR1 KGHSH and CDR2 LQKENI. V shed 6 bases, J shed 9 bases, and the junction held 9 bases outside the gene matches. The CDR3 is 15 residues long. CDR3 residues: CASSSTSGGRGEQFF. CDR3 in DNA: TGTGCCAGCTCGTCGACTAGCGGGGGAAGGGGTGAGCAGTTCTTC.

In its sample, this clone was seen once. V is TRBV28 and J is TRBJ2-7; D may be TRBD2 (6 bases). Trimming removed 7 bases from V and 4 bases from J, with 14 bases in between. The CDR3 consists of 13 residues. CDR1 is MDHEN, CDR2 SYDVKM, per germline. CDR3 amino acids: CASMSSAGYEQYF. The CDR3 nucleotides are TGTGCCAGCATGTCCTCGGCGGGGTACGAGCAGTACTTC.

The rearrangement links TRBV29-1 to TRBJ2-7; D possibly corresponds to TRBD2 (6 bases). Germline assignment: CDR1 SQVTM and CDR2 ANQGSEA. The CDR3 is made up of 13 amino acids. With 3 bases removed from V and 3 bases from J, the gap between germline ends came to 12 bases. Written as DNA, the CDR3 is TGCAGCGTTGAGGTTGGTAGCGGCTACGAGCAGTACTTC. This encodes CSVEVGSGYEQYF.

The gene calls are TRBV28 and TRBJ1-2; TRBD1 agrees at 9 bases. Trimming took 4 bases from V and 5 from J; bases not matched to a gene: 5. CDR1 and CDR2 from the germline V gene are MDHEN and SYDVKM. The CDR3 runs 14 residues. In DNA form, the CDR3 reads TGTGCCAGCAGTTCCTTACAGGGGGCATATGGCTACACCTTC. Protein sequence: CASSSLQGAYGYTF.

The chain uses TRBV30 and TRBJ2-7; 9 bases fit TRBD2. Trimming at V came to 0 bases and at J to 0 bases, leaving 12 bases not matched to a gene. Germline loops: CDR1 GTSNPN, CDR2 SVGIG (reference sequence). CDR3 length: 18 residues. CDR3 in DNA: TGTGCCTGGAGTGTAATTAGGACTAGCGCTTCTCTCTCCTACGAGCAGTACTTC. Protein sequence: CAWSVIRTSASLSYEQYF.

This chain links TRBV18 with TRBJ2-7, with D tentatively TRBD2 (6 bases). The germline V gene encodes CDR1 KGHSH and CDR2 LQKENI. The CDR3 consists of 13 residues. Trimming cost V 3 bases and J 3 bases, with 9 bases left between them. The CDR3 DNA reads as TGTGCCAGCTCACCCGGCGGGATCTACGAGCAGTACTTC. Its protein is CASSPGGIYEQYF. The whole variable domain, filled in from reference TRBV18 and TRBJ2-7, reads NAGVMQNPRHLVRRRGQEARLRCSPMKGHSHVYWYRQLPEEGLKFMVYLQKENIIDESGMPKERFSAEFPKEGPSILRIQQVVRGDSAAYFCASSPGGIYEQYFGPGTRLTVT.

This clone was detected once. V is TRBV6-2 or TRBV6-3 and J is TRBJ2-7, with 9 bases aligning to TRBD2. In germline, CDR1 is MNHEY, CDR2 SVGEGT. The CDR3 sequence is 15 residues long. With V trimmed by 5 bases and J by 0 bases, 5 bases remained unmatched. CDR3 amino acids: CASSLFSGSSYEQYF. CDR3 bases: TGTGCCAGCAGTCTCTTTAGCGGGAGCTCCTACGAGCAGTACTTC.

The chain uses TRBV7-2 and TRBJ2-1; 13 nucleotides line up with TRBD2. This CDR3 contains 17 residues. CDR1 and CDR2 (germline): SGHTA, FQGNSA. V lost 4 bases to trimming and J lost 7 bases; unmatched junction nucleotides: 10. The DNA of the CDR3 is TGTGCCAGCAGCTCGACTAGCGGGGGGCCGAGTTGGAATGAGCAGTTCTTC. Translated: CASSSTSGGPSWNEQFF.

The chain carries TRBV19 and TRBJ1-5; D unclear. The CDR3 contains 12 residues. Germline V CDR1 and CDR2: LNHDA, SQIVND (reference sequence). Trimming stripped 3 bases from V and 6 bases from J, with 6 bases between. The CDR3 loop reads CASSISGQPQHF. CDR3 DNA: TGTGCCAGTAGTATTTCGGGTCAGCCCCAGCATTTT. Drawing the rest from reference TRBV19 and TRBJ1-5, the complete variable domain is DGGITQSPKYLFRKEGQNVTLSCEQNLNHDAMYWYRQDPGQGLRLIYYSQIVNDFQKGDIAEGYSVSREKKESFPLTVTSAQKNPTAFYLCASSISGQPQHFGDGTRLSIL.

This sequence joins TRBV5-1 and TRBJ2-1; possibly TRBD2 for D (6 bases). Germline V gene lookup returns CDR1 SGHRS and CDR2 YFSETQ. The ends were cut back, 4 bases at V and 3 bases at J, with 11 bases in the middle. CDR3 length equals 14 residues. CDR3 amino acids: CASSRGGIYNEQFF. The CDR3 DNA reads TGCGCCAGCAGCCGAGGAGGGATCTACAATGAGCAGTTCTTC.

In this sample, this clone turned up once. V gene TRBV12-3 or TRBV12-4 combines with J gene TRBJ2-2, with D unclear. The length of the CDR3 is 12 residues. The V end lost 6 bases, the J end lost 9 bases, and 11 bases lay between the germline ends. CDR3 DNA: TGTGCCAGCAGCGAACTACCGAGGGAGCTGTTTTTT. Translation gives CASSELPRELFF.

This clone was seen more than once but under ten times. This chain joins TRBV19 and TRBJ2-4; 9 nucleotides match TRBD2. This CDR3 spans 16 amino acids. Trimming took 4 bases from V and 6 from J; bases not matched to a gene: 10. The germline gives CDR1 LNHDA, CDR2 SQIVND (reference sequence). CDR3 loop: CASSNPSGVGLNIQYF. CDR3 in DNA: TGTGCCAGTAGTAACCCTAGCGGGGTCGGTTTAAACATTCAGTACTTC.

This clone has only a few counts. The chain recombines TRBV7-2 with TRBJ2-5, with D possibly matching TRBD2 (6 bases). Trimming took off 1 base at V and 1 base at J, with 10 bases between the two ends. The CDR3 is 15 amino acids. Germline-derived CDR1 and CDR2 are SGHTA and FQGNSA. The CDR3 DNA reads TGTGCCAGCAGCTTAGATTTCGGGGGCCAAGAGACCCAGTACTTC. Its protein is CASSLDFGGQETQYF.

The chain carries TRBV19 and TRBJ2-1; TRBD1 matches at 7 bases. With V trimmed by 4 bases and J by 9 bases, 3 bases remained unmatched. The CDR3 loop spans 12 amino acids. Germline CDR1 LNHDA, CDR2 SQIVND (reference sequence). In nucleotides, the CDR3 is TGTGCCAGTAGTAAAAGGGGGCTTGAGCAGTTCTTC. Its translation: CASSKRGLEQFF.